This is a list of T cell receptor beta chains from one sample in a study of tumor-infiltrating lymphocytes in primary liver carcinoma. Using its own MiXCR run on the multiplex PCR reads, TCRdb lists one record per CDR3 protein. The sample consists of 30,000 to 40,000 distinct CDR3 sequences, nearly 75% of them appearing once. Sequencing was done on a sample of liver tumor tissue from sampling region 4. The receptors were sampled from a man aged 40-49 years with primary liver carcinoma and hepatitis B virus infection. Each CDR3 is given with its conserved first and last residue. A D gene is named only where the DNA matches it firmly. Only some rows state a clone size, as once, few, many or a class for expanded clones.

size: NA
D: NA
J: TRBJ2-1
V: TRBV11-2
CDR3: CVSNLMIEASQFF
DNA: TGTGTCAGCAACCTGATGATTGAGGCCTCGCAGTTCTTC

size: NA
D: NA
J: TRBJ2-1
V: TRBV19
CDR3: CDSSRGQRMNGQFF
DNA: TGTGACAGTAGTAGAGGTCAGCGGATGAATGGGCAGTTCTTC

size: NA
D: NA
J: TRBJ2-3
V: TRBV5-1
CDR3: CASSLVTAVTRYF
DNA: TGCGCCAGCAGCTTGGTTACAGCCGTTACGCGGTATTTT

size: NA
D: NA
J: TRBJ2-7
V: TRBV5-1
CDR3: CARSLMGGGF
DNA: TGCGCCAGGAGCTTGATGGGAGGGGGCTTC

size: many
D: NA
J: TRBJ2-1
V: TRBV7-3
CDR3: CASSMGSQQFF
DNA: TGTGCCAGCAGCATGGGATCGCAGCAGTTCTTC

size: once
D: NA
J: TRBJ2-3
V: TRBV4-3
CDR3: CVGSERAFTDTQYF
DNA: TGCGTCGGCAGCGAACGGGCTTTCACAGATACGCAGTATTTT

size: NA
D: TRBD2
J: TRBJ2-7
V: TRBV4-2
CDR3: CASSERLADYGGQYF
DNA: TGTGCCAGCAGCGAGAGACTAGCGGACTACGGGGGGCAATACTTC

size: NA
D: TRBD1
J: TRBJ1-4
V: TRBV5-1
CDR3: CASSMIGGANEILFF
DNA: TGCGCCAGCAGCATGATAGGGGGCGCTAATGAAATACTGTTTTTT

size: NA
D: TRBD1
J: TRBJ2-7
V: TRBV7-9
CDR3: CAGSRGQDHYF
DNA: TGTGCCGGCAGTCGCGGACAGGACCACTACTTC

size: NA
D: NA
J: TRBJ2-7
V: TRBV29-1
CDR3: CSVATTGLHEQYF
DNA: TGCAGCGTTGCCACTACAGGACTCCACGAGCAGTACTTC

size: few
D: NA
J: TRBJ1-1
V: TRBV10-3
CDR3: CVIMGGSMNTEAFF
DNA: TGTGTCATCATGGGCGGCTCCATGAACACTGAGGCTTTCTTT

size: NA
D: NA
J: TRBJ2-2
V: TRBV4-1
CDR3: CASSQLTFSGELSF
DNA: TGCGCCAGCAGCCAACTTACCTTCTCTGGGGAGCTGTCTTTT

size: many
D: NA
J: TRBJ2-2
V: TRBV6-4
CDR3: CASSDSGGADTGELFF
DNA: TGTGCCAGCAGTGACTCTGGGGGCGCGGACACCGGGGAGCTGTTTTTT

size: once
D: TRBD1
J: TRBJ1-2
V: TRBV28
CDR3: CISSFQGGAGGYTF
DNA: TGTATCAGCAGCTTTCAGGGGGGAGCGGGCGGCTACACCTTC

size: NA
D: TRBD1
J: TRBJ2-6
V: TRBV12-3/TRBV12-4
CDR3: CASSLLQGAGVNVLTF
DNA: TGTGCCAGTAGTTTATTACAGGGGGCTGGGGTCAACGTCCTGACATTC

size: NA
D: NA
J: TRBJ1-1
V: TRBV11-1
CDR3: CASSFGQTLRTEALF
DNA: TGTGCCAGCAGCTTCGGACAGACCTTGAGGACTGAAGCTCTCTTC

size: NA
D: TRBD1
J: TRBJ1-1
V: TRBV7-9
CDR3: CASSPRGTGRITEAFF
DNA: TGTGCCAGCAGCCCCCGGGGGACAGGGAGAATCACTGAGGCTTTCTTT

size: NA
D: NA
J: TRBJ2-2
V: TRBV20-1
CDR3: CSARDEGQAATGELFF
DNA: TGCAGTGCTAGAGATGAGGGGCAGGCCGCGACCGGGGAGCTGTTTTTT

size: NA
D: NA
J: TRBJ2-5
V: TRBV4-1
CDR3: CASSQEGRRRTQYF
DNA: TGCGCCAGCAGCCAAGAAGGGCGCAGGCGGACCCAGTACTTC

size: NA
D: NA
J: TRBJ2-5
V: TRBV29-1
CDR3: CSIPLGVETQYF
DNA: TGCAGCATTCCACTGGGTGTGGAGACCCAGTACTTC

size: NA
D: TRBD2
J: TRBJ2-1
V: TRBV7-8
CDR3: CVSSPSGMGDNVQFF
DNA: TGTGTCAGCTCTCCCAGCGGGATGGGCGACAATGTGCAGTTCTTC

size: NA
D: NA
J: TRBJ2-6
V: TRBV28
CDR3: CTGSRSLGGAGANVLTF
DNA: TGTACCGGCAGCCGTTCTTTGGGGGGCGCTGGGGCCAACGTCCTGACTTTC

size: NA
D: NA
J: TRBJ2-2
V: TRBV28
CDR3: CVSSRTTENTGELFF
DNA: TGTGTCAGCAGTCGAACGACAGAGAACACCGGGGAGTTGTTTTTT

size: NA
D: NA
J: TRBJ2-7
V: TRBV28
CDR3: CASSLGRGGYEQYF
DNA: TGTGCCAGCAGCCTCGGGAGAGGCGGTTACGAGCAGTACTTT

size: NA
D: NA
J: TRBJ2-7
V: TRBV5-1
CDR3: CANREPTSYERYF
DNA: TGCGCCAACAGGGAACCTACTAGTTACGAGCGGTACTTC